This T cell receptor (beta chain) emerged from a study of a mutant IDH1 vaccine in newly diagnosed glioma. On the study more broadly: Patients arrived already treated with radiotherapy, temozolomide, or both, most having had both.

Assay: immunoSEQ multiplex PCR; the TCRdb copy retains only in-frame clones and omits some. The table records approximately 35,000 clones, about 88% of them present only once. The time point is: baseline, week 1 (first vaccination visit). Treatment specified: pre-vaccination baseline after standard-of-care therapy. The donor cohort comprised cases of new WHO grade 3 or 4 IDH1-mutant, ATRX-lost astrocytoma. V was clipped by 6 bases and J by 2 bases; unmatched bases: 5. The CDR3 is made up of 16 amino acids. Germline V CDR1 and CDR2: ENHRY, SYGVKD. The material was PBMCs, obtained from a glioma patient treated with radiotherapy, temozolomide or both. This receptor was identified in a woman aged 35 to 49 with glioma. The chain has TRBV10-3 and TRBJ1-3, with 12 bases matching TRBD1. The CDR3 reads CAIRPGQGATGNTIYF. The CDR3 nucleotides read TGTGCCATCAGGCCGGGACAGGGGGCCACTGGAAACACCATATATTTT.